This T cell receptor beta chain was retrieved from a study of Ad26.COV2.S vaccination and SARS-CoV-2 variants. Turning to the study itself: Intramuscular Ad26.COV2.S at 5x10^10 or 1x10^11 viral particles.

Worth noting for this clone: What it recognizes is unknown.

Study findings and constraints: Analyses of TCR breadth and depth may have underestimated total T cell responses. Reportedly, after vaccination the spike-specific CD8+ and CD4+ T cell responses displayed substantial breadth.

V lost 2 bases, J lost 4 bases, and 12 bases stayed unmatched. Germline V gives CDR1 SGHDT, CDR2 YYEEEE. The CDR3 consists of 16 residues. The assay was immunoSEQ multiplex PCR, and TCRdb's table has in-frame clones only and misses some. The data show 200,000 to 250,000 clones, around nine tenths seen once. Treatment noted: about 20 received Ad26.COV2.S at low or high dose, single or two shots; several received placebo; per-sample allocation not given. All samples were drawn on day 63, counting from the first vaccine or placebo injection. It was an adult aged 18-55 years in Boston who was the donor. Sequencing was performed on peripheral blood, taken in a trial of Ad26.COV2.S vaccine versus placebo. This TCR derives from a person aged 18-60 years who received the Ad26.COV2.S COVID-19 vaccine or a placebo. The rearrangement joins TRBV5-6 to TRBJ2-7; TRBD1 matches 7 bases. The CDR3 DNA follows: TGTGCCAGCAGCTTATCAGTAAAGGGGGCTATTTACGAGCAGTACTTC. Encoded protein: CASSLSVKGAIYEQYF.